This entry features one T cell receptor beta chain sequence. Its antigen is as yet unknown. Broader study findings: Tumor-infiltrating Treg TCR alpha and beta sequences overlapped most with tumor naive CD4+ T cells, then blood naive.

Naive CD4+ T cells were purified with Tregs depleted by CD25. Full-length variable regions came from constant-region reverse primers plus semi-nested Nested Universal Primer A PCR. MiXCR, applied by TCRdb to the 5' RACE reads, yields one record per CDR3 protein. The table shows some 6,300 distinct CDR3 sequences, with around half occurring only once. Per the germline V gene, CDR1 is SNHLY and CDR2 is FYNNEI. Deletions cut 7 bases from V and 5 bases from J, with 8 bases between. The CDR3 runs to 11 residues. The J gene is TRBJ2-5, the V gene TRBV2; no clear D. The sequence was collected from a female donor with breast cancer. Source material: naive CD4+ T cells sorted from a lymph node. Documented subset: naive CD4+ T cells, CD4+CD45RA+CD25-. In DNA, the CDR3 is TGTGCCAGCATGGCCGAGGAGACCCAGTACTTC. Translation gives CASMAEETQYF.